The present entry profiles one T cell receptor beta chain with its context. This clonotype was counted once. No antigen is known for it. It has no much larger one-base neighbor in the sample; base qualities were not kept. Single-read evidence is weak. This sample is part of a study of healthy donors' naive CD4 and CD8 T cells (dated by TCRdb to the mid-2010s). For context, the study as a whole: Donor selection covered three age groups (20-25, 40-50 and 60-70 years) with a handful of people in each, and the resulting cohort had a mean age of around 45 and was half female. To examine how TCR variation is linked to lineage commitment, the study sequenced rearranged TCR alpha and beta chains from naive CD4+ and CD8+ T cells. The peripheral blood mononuclear cells came from fewer than 20 individuals who were healthy and unrelated. For TCR alpha, a new primer set was designed to cover all functional IMGT alpha gene variants, and the remainder of the protocol was kept the same as the beta-chain workflow. The donors were HLA-typed by sequencing at HLA-A, -B, -C, -DRB1, -DQB1 and -DPB1, using the SBTexcellerator protocol, an ABI3130xl analyzer and SBTengine software.

Broad study findings and their caveats: Taken together, V genes, J genes and CDR3 charge appeared to account for around an eighth of the variance in CD4/CD8 propensity, acting in a largely additive way. Possible repertoire bias arising from homeostatic proliferation of naive T cells was not directly addressed. Naive CD4+ and CD8+ cells reportedly showed biased usage of most V and J gene segments, and this bias was consistent across donors and independent of HLA genotype. In both chains, CD4+ lineage was associated with a positively charged CDR3, and CD8+ lineage was associated with a negatively charged CDR3. Because alpha and beta chains were sequenced in bulk and could not be paired, the effects of the two chains in combination were not assessed.

V is clipped by 0 bases and J by 5 bases, and the sequence between their germline boundaries is 13 bases long. Inclusive of the bounding cysteine and phenylalanine, the CDR3 is 15 residues long. The only DNA kept is the CDR3, 45 bases in frame from the first base. CDR1 and CDR2, per the germline V gene, are MNHEY and SVGAGI. The run used a 454 GS FLX Titanium. A previously published linear amplification protocol was used to build TCR libraries from approximately 480 ng of total RNA. Sequencing was performed on the Roche/454 Genome Sequencer with Titanium chemistry. For the original study's pipeline: 78,498 rearranged TCR alpha transcripts were sequenced from about 5 of the healthy donors. Duplicate transcripts were removed, and unique TCR clonotypes were defined by the CDR3 junction according to IMGT nomenclature. Logistic regression in R 2.13.0 modeled CD4 versus CD8 status as a function of V and J genes, with adjustment for donor effects and Bonferroni correction for multiple testing. TCRdb reprocessing: public reads trimmed at Q25 with fastp, clones called with MiXCR, in-frame beta chains kept. Records with the same CDR3 protein are collapsed into one entry carrying the most frequent genes and DNA. These V and J calls are TCRdb output, not the study's own analysis. This sample holds about 200,000 distinct CDR3 sequences; about 74% were observed only once. The top ten hold roughly 2.4% of the sample.

Cells with a CD4+CD8-CD45RO-CD45RA+ profile were isolated by FACS and defined as naive CD4+ T cells, and those with a CD8+CD4-CD45RA+CD27bright profile were defined as naive CD8+ T cells. Sorting used antibodies against CD4 (RPA-T4), CD8 (SK1), CD27 (O323), CD45RA (HI100) and CD45RO (UCHL1). Recombination connected TRBV6-5 to TRBJ1-1, and possibly TRBD1, on 5 matching bases. This sequence originates from a pool of human donors in good health; the sample pools cells from several healthy donors. Sequenced input: naive CD4+ and CD8+ T cells sorted from blood, pooled from several donors. The meaning of the sample's cell subset or site label: FACS-sorted naive CD4+ (CD45RO-CD45RA+) and naive CD8+ (CD45RA+CD27bright) T cells. The sequenced DNA: TGTGCCAGCAGTTACTCGTGGGAGGGGAAAACTGAAGCTTTCTTT. Protein translation: CASSYSWEGKTEAFF.